The 30 T cell receptor beta chains listed next were all sequenced from one sample in a study of post-analysis software for immune sequencing data. These receptors' targets are unknown. Whole-study results and caveats: TRBV5-6, TRBV5-1 and TRBV20-1 belonged to a set of roughly 5 TRBV segments that were more frequent in patients than controls.

Unique molecular identifiers tagged the TCR beta cDNA libraries. TCRdb ran MiXCR on the PCR reads and lists one entry per CDR3 protein. The sample lists about 680,000 distinct CDR3 sequences; 55% to 60% were seen once. What was sequenced was blood. The receptors come from a girl aged 2 to 9 with multiple sclerosis.

The rearrangement joins TRBV6-5 to TRBJ1-6; 7 bases fit TRBD1. The CDR3 spans 12 residues. Germline lookup yields CDR1 MNHEY and CDR2 SVGAGI. V dropped 6 bases and J dropped 13; count of bases not matched to a gene: 6. CDR3: CASSLQGWPLHF. CDR3 sequence (DNA): TGTGCCAGCAGCCTACAGGGGTGGCCCCTCCACTTT.

The chain links TRBV7-2 to TRBJ2-3; a possible D gene is TRBD2 (5 bases). Germline loops: CDR1 SGHTA, CDR2 FQGNSA. The CDR3 is made up of 12 amino acids. Trimming shortened V by 4 bases and J by 10 bases, and 12 bases separated the two germline ends. This chain's CDR3 is CASSSTRSPQYF. Written as DNA, the CDR3 is TGTGCCAGCAGCTCAACTAGGTCGCCGCAGTATTTT.

The rearrangement uses TRBV7-2 and TRBJ2-1; 11 bases agree with TRBD2. CDR3 size: 20 residues. Germline assignment: CDR1 SGHTA and CDR2 FQGNSA. Unmatched junction bases numbered 18, after V lost 0 bases and J lost 8 bases. In DNA, the CDR3 is TGTGCCAGCAGCTTAGCGGCCGTAGCGGGAGGGCCCAGGGTATTCTATGAGCAGTTCTTC. This sequence encodes CASSLAAVAGGPRVFYEQFF.

V and J are TRBV20-1 and TRBJ2-5; a weak D match, TRBD1 (6 bases). This CDR3 has 15 residues. The germline V and J ends were trimmed by 0 bases and 8 bases, with 19 bases remaining between them. The germline V gene has CDR1 DFQATT and CDR2 SNEGSKA (reference sequence). CDR3 in amino acids: CSARDTRQVLITQYF. CDR3 nucleotide sequence: TGCAGTGCTAGAGATACGCGACAGGTCTTAATCACCCAGTACTTC.

This rearrangement joins TRBV12-3 or TRBV12-4 to TRBJ1-1, with 10 bases fitting TRBD1. Trimming at V came to 8 bases and at J to 5 bases, leaving 2 bases not matched to a gene. This CDR3 region has 12 residues. This CDR3 is CASGQGGTEAFF. CDR3 nucleotides: TGTGCCAGCGGACAGGGGGGAACTGAAGCTTTCTTT.

This clonotype has more than one count but fewer than ten. V and J are TRBV6-8 and TRBJ2-3, with no clear D. With 6 bases removed from V and 2 bases from J, the gap between germline ends came to 12 bases. The CDR3 runs to 14 residues. Germline loops: CDR1 MNHGY, CDR2 SAAAGT. The CDR3 DNA reads TGTGCCAGCAGCCTTTTCACTTCCACAGATACGCAGTATTTT. Translation gives CASSLFTSTDTQYF.

CDR3 residues: CATSDEAGGPDTQYF. CDR3 DNA sequence: TGTGCCACCAGTGATGAGGCGGGAGGGCCAGATACGCAGTATTTT. The chain employs TRBV24-1 and TRBJ2-3; TRBD2 matches 9 bases. This CDR3 contains 15 residues. V lost 3 bases to trimming and J lost 4 bases; unmatched junction nucleotides: 4. Germline lookup yields CDR1 KGHDR and CDR2 SFDVKD.

This clonotype was detected only a few times. The genes are TRBV20-1 and TRBJ2-3; either TRBD1 or TRBD2 may fit D (5 bases each). CDR3 length: 13 residues. From germline, CDR1 is DFQATT and CDR2 SNEGSKA (reference sequence). The V gene lost 6 bases and the J gene lost 0 bases, with 10 bases spanning the gap. CDR3 protein: CSAHWGSTDTQYF. CDR3 bases: TGCAGTGCCCACTGGGGGAGCACAGATACGCAGTATTTT.

Only a few counts were recorded for this clonotype. The rearrangement links TRBV11-2 to TRBJ2-3; D is possibly TRBD2 (6 bases). This CDR3 spans 16 amino acids. V lost 5 bases and J lost 2, with 17 bases in between. Germline lookup yields CDR1 SGHAT and CDR2 FQNNGV. CDR3 residues: CASSPIAGKVTDTQYF. The CDR3, as DNA: TGTGCCAGCAGCCCCATCGCGGGGAAAGTCACAGATACGCAGTATTTT.

The gene calls are TRBV5-1 and TRBJ2-1; no firm D call. Germline values: CDR1 SGHRS, CDR2 YFSETQ. The ends were cut back, 0 bases at V and 7 bases at J, with 11 bases in the middle. The CDR3 sequence is 14 residues long. CDR3 region: CASSLDPNANEQFF. The CDR3 DNA sequence: TGCGCCAGCAGCTTGGATCCCAACGCGAATGAGCAGTTCTTC.

The V call is TRBV10-3, the J call TRBJ2-7, with 8 bases fitting TRBD2. This CDR3 comprises 13 residues. Germline V gives CDR1 ENHRY, CDR2 SYGVKD. The trim removed 10 bases at V and 4 bases at J, leaving 9 bases unmatched. CDR3 residues: CARRGAGFYEQYF. The DNA of the CDR3 is TGTGCCAGGCGGGGGGCAGGGTTTTACGAGCAGTACTTC.

This clonotype was recorded a few times. The J gene is TRBJ1-1, the V gene TRBV6-5; D may be TRBD1 (5 bases). The CDR3 loop spans 16 amino acids. The V gene lost 7 bases and the J gene lost 1 base, with 19 bases spanning the gap. CDR1 and CDR2 (germline): MNHEY, SVGAGI. CDR3 in DNA: TGTGCCAGCACCCGCCAAAGTGGGGGAAGGAACACTGAAGCTTTCTTT. This sequence encodes CASTRQSGGRNTEAFF.

This clonotype has more than one count but fewer than ten. This chain joins TRBV20-1 and TRBJ1-2; no definite D call. Germline values: CDR1 DFQATT, CDR2 SNEGSKA (reference sequence). Deletions cut 5 bases from V and 3 bases from J, with 19 bases between. The CDR3 extends over 15 amino acids. CDR3 residues: CSAAPAPIADYGYTF. The CDR3 DNA is TGCAGTGCTGCCCCGGCCCCAATAGCGGACTATGGCTACACCTTC.

The rearrangement uses TRBV5-6 and TRBJ2-7; 8 positions agree with TRBD1. The germline CDR1 and CDR2 sequences are SGHDT and YYEEEE. The CDR3 sequence is 15 residues long. With V trimmed by 2 bases and J by 11 bases, 15 bases remained unmatched. The CDR3 loop is CASSFVGTGHNGEYF. The CDR3 DNA sequence: TGTGCCAGCAGCTTCGTGGGGACAGGTCACAACGGGGAGTACTTC.

Note on this clonotype: The junction departs from the called germline gene at one end, perhaps through a read error. The chain links TRBV5-1 to TRBJ1-1; TRBD1 might be the D (6 bases). The CDR3 loop spans 13 amino acids. Germline V gene lookup returns CDR1 SGHRS and CDR2 YFSETQ. CDR3 bases: TGTGCCAGCGCAACAGGGCATGGCACTGAAGCTTTCTTT. This encodes CASATGHGTEAFF.

V usage is TRBV29-1 and J usage is TRBJ1-1, with no clear D. Trimming shortened V by 6 bases and J by 7 bases, and 18 bases separated the two germline ends. Per the germline V gene, CDR1 is SQVTM and CDR2 is ANQGSEA. CDR3 size: 13 residues. The CDR3 DNA reads as TGCAGCGTGTCCCTCCCAGCCGTTCTTGAAGCTTTCTTT. Its protein product is CSVSLPAVLEAFF.

This clonotype was picked up a small number of times. The CDR3 DNA reads TGCGCCAGCAGCTTGAGGCTAGCGGTTAGCTCCTACAATGAGCAGTTCTTC. It translates to CASSLRLAVSSYNEQFF. The gene calls are TRBV5-1 and TRBJ2-1, with TRBD2 matching 7 bases. Germline V gene sequence: CDR1 SGHRS, CDR2 YFSETQ. There are 17 residues in the CDR3. J was trimmed by 0 bases and V by 1 base; bases with no gene match: 7.

The chain recombines TRBV29-1 with TRBJ2-1; 7 bases map to TRBD2. V lost 2 bases, J lost 3 bases, and 13 bases stayed unmatched. Germline V gene lookup returns CDR1 SQVTM and CDR2 ANQGSEA. The CDR3 consists of 17 residues. This CDR3 is CSVEKVGGGSSYNEQFF. CDR3 in DNA: TGCAGCGTTGAAAAGGTCGGGGGAGGGAGTAGCTACAATGAGCAGTTCTTC.

The rearrangement links TRBV6-2 or TRBV6-3 to TRBJ2-3; weak D call: TRBD2 (6 bases). Trimming shortened V by 11 bases and J by 6 bases, and 9 bases separated the two germline ends. The CDR3 has 10 amino acids. Germline lookup yields CDR1 MNHEY and CDR2 SVGEGT. The CDR3 loop reads CAAGRDTQYF. In DNA form, the CDR3 reads TGTGCCGCAGGGAGGGATACGCAGTATTTT.

This clonotype was observed a single time. The chain employs TRBV9 and TRBJ2-1; D is tentatively TRBD1 or TRBD2 (6 bases each). This CDR3 is built from 17 residues. Germline CDR1 is SGDLS and CDR2 is YYNGEE. Trimming cost V 0 bases and J 3 bases, with 16 bases left between them. CDR3 protein: CASSVGTRGVSYNEQFF. CDR3 in DNA: TGTGCCAGCAGCGTAGGAACAAGGGGGGTTAGCTACAATGAGCAGTTCTTC.

The genes are TRBV20-1 and TRBJ2-5, with D unclear. Judging by the DNA end, TRBJ2-7 fits better; the J call may be wrong. The CDR3 consists of 12 residues. Germline CDR1 and CDR2: DFQATT and SNEGSKA (reference sequence). CDR3 bases: TGCAGTGCTAGCTGGGTGTCTCACGAGCAGTACTTC. This encodes CSASWVSHEQYF.

The chain couples TRBV28 to TRBJ2-1, with TRBD2 as a possible D gene (5 bases). The germline gives CDR1 MDHEN, CDR2 SYDVKM. V was trimmed by 3 bases and J by 3 bases, leaving 24 bases between them. This CDR3 region has 19 residues. CDR3 protein: CASSLRALASQELYNEQFF. In nucleotides, the CDR3 is TGTGCCAGCAGTTTGAGGGCACTGGCCTCCCAGGAACTCTACAATGAGCAGTTCTTC.

The V gene is TRBV29-1, the J gene TRBJ2-5; TRBD2 is a possible D gene (5 bases). V was clipped by 6 bases and J by 5 bases, with 19 bases between them. CDR1 is SQVTM and CDR2 is ANQGSEA in the germline V gene. The length of the CDR3 is 14 residues. The CDR3, as DNA: TGCAGCGTCAAAGACTATATACGGACGGAGACCCAGTACTTC. Translation gives CSVKDYIRTETQYF.

The chain uses TRBV29-1 and TRBJ2-2; D ambiguous. Germline CDR1 is SQVTM and CDR2 is ANQGSEA. V was trimmed by 6 bases and J by 6 bases, leaving 11 bases between them. The CDR3 extends over 12 amino acids. CDR3 in amino acids: CSVANGPGELFF. DNA for the CDR3: TGCAGCGTCGCCAACGGACCCGGGGAGCTGTTTTTT.

The rearrangement links TRBV2 to TRBJ2-4; D is uncertain. The end of the DNA is better explained by TRBJ2-7, so the J call may be wrong. CDR1 and CDR2 (germline): SNHLY, FYNNEI. This CDR3 is 15 amino acids long. As DNA, the CDR3 is TGTGCCAGCAGTGAATACCCTGAAAGTCCCTACGAGCAGTACTTC. Protein sequence: CASSEYPESPYEQYF.

The chain joins TRBV12-3 or TRBV12-4 to TRBJ1-4; 8 nucleotides line up with TRBD1. With V trimmed by 4 bases and J by 7 bases, 5 bases remained unmatched. This CDR3 is built from 14 residues. CDR3 region: CASSSTGGAEKLFF. CDR3 nucleotides: TGTGCCAGCAGTTCAACAGGGGGAGCTGAAAAACTGTTTTTT.

This chain links TRBV6-5 with TRBJ2-7, with 7 positions matching TRBD1. The ends lost 6 bases at V and 7 bases at J; junction bases unmatched: 9. This CDR3 region has 13 residues. Germline V gene data show CDR1 as MNHEY and CDR2 as SVGAGI. The CDR3 reads CASSDRDRREQYF. CDR3 in DNA: TGTGCCAGCAGCGACAGGGACCGTCGGGAGCAGTACTTC.

A note on this clonotype: One end of the junction fails to match germline, which may point to a read error. The chain uses TRBV12-3 or TRBV12-4 and TRBJ2-1; TRBD2 agrees at 13 bases. This CDR3 region has 15 residues. The CDR3 DNA reads as TGTGCCAGCAGTCATACAACTAGCGGGAGGGGTGAGCAGTGCTTC. Its protein product is CASSHTTSGRGEQCF.

As regards this clonotype: The junction differs from germline at one of its ends, possibly a read error. This rearrangement joins TRBV15 to TRBJ2-5, with 7 bases fitting TRBD2. The V gene's germline CDR1 is LNHNV and CDR2 YYDKDF (reference sequence). CDR3 length equals 14 residues. The CDR3 bases are TGTGCTACCAGCAGAGGACCGGGGGGAGAGACCCAGTACTTC. This codes for CATSRGPGGETQYF.

The rearrangement links TRBV6-6 to TRBJ1-6, with TRBD1 as a possible D gene (5 bases). Germline-derived CDR1 and CDR2 are MNHNY and SVGAGI (reference sequence). V shed 6 bases and J shed 6 bases, with 12 bases lying between them. This CDR3 is built from 14 residues. CDR3 amino acids: CASRPRDGNSPLHF. The CDR3 DNA reads TGTGCCAGCAGGCCCCGGGACGGTAATTCACCCCTCCACTTT.